What follows is one T cell receptor (beta chain) and its context. The antigen remains undetermined. The data derive from a study of post-analysis software for immune sequencing data. Regarding the study as a whole: The five TRBV segments detected at higher frequency in patients than in controls included TRBV5-6, TRBV5-1 and TRBV20-1. A significant reduction in normalized Chao1 diversity was observed in multiple sclerosis patients versus controls.

Presence of unique molecular identifiers characterized the TCR beta cDNA libraries. T cells numbering roughly 1 to 11 million yielded cDNA molecules that totaled approximately 500,000. TCRdb passed the PCR reads through MiXCR, listing each CDR3 protein once. Of fewer than 900,000 distinct CDR3 sequences listed, 46% were seen once; the top ten hold just under 5%. There are 16 residues in the CDR3. V was clipped by 0 bases and J by 11 bases, with 22 bases between them. Germline loops: CDR1 LGHNA, CDR2 YSLEER. The clonotype comes from a girl aged 5 to 17 with multiple sclerosis. The chain joins TRBV4-3 to TRBJ1-1; tentative D call: TRBD1 (6 bases). The sequenced sample was blood. CDR3 coding DNA: TGCGCCAGCAGCCAAGATTCGGCAGGGGAAAGAACTTGGGCTTTCTTT. Its protein is CASSQDSAGERTWAFF.